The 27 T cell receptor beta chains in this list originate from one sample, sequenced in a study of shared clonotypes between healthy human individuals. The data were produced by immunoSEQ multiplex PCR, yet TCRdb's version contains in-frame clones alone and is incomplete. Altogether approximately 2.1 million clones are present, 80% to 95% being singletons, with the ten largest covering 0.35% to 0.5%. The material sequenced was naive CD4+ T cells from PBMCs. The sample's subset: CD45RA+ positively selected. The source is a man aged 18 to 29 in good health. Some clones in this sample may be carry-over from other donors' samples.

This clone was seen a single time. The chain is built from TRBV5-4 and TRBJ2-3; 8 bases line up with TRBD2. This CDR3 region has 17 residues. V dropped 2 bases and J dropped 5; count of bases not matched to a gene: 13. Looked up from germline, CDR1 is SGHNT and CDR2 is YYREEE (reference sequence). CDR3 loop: CASSLPGTRWNLDTQYF. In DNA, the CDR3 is TGTGCCAGCAGCTTACCCGGGACTAGGTGGAACTTAGATACGCAGTATTTT.

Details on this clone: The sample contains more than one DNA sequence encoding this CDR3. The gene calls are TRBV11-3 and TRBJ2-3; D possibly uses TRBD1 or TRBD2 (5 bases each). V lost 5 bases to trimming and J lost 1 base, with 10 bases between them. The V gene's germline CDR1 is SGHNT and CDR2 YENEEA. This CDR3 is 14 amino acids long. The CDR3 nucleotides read TGTGCCAGCAGCCGGGGACGGGGCACAGATACGCAGTATTTT. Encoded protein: CASSRGRGTDTQYF.

The CDR3 coding sequence is TGTGCCAGCAGCCTAAGTGTTTGGCGTAAGGCTGAAGCTTTCTTT. This translates into CASSLSVWRKAEAFF. V is TRBV28 and J is TRBJ1-1; D remains ambiguous. V was shortened by 6 bases and J by 6 bases, with 20 bases between the two germline ends. The CDR3 runs to 15 residues. Germline-derived CDR1 and CDR2 are MDHEN and SYDVKM.

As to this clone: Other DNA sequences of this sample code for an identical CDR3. CDR3 sequence (DNA): TGTGCCACCAGCAGAACGGGAGTAGCGGGTGAGCAGTACTTC. This translates into CATSRTGVAGEQYF. The chain combines TRBV15 with TRBJ2-7; the match to TRBD2 covers 7 bases. Germline CDR1 and CDR2: LNHNV and YYDKDF (reference sequence). The CDR3 runs 14 residues. J gave up 7 bases and V 2 bases, and 8 bases lay outside the gene matches.

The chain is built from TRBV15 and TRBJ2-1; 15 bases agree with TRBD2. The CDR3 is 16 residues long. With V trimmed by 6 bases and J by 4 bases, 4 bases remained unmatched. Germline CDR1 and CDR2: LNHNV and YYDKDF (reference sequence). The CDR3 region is CATSPGTSGRYNEQFF. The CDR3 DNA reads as TGTGCCACCAGTCCCGGGACTAGCGGGAGGTACAATGAGCAGTTCTTC.

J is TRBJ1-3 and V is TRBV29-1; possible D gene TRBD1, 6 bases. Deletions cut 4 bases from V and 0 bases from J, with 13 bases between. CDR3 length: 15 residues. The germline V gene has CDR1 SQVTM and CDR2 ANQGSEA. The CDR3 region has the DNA TGCAGCGTTGGGGTGGGGGCTTCCTCTGGAAACACCATATATTTT. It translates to CSVGVGASSGNTIYF.

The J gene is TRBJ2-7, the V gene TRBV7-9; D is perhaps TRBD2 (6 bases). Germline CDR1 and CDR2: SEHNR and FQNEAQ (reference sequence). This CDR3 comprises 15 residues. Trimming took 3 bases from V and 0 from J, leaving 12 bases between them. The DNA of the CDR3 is TGTGCCAGCAGCTTTACCGGCGGGAACTCCTACGAGCAGTACTTC. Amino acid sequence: CASSFTGGNSYEQYF.

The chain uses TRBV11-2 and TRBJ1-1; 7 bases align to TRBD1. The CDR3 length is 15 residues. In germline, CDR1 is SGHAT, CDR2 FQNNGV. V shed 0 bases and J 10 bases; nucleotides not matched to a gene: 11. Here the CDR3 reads CASSLDLSGGMRAFF. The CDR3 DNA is TGTGCCAGCAGCTTAGACTTGTCAGGGGGGATGAGAGCTTTCTTT.

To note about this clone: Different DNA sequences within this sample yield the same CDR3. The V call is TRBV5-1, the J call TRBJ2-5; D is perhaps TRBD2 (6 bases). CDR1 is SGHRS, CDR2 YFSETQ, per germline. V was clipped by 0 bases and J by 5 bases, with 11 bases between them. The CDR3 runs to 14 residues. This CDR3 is CASSLGLAWETQYF. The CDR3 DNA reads TGCGCCAGCAGCTTGGGGCTAGCGTGGGAGACCCAGTACTTC.

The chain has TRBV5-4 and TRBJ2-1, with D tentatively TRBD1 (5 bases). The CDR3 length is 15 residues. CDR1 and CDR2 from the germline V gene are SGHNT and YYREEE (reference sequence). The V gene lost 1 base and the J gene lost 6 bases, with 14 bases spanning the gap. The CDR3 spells CASSLITGLSNEQFF. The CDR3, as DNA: TGTGCCAGCAGCTTGATTACAGGCCTTAGCAATGAGCAGTTCTTC.

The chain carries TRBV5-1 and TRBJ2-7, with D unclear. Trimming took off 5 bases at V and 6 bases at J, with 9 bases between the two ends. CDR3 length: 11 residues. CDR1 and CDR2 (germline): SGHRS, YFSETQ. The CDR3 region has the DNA TGCGCCAGCAGGGATACAGTCGAGCAGTACTTC. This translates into CASRDTVEQYF.

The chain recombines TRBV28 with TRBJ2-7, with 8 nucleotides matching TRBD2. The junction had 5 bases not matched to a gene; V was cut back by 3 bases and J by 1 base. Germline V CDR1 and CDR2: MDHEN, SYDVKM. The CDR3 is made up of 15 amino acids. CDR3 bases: TGTGCCAGCAGTTTGTTAGCGGGACCATCCTACGAGCAGTACTTC. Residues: CASSLLAGPSYEQYF.

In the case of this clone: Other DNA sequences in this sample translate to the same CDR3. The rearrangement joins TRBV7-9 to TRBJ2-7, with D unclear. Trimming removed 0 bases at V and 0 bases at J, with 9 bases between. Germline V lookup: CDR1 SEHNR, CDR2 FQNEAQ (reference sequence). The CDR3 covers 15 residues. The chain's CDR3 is CASSLAAGFSYEQYF. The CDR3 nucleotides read TGTGCCAGCAGCTTAGCAGCAGGCTTCTCCTACGAGCAGTACTTC.

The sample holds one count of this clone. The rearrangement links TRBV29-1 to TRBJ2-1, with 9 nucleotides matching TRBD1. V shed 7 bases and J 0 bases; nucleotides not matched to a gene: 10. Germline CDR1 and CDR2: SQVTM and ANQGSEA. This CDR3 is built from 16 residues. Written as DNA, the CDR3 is TGCAGCGCTTACGCTTTGGACAGGGGCTCCTACAATGAGCAGTTCTTC. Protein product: CSAYALDRGSYNEQFF.

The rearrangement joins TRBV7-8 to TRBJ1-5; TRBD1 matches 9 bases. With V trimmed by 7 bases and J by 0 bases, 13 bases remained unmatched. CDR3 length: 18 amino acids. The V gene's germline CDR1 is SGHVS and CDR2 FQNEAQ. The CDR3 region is CASTEKTGGRGSNQPQHF. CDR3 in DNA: TGTGCCAGCACCGAGAAGACAGGGGGAAGGGGTAGCAATCAGCCCCAGCATTTT.

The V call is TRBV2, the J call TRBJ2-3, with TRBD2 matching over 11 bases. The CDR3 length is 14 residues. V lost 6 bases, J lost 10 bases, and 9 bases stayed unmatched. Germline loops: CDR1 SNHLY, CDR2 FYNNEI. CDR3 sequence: CASRETSGRRSQYF. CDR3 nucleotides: TGTGCCAGCAGGGAAACTAGCGGGAGAAGGTCGCAGTATTTT. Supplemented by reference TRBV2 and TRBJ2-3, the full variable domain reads EPEVTQTPSHQVTQMGQEVILRCVPISNHLYFYWYRQILGQKVEFLVSFYNNEISEKSEIFDDQFSVERPDGSNFTLKIRSTKLEDSAMYFCASRETSGRRSQYFGPGTRLTVL.

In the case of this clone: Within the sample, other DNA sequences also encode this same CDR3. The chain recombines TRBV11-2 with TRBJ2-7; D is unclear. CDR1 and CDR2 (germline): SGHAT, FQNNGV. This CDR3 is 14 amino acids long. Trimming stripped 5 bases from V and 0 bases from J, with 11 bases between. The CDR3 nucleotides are TGTGCCAGCAGCCCGCGGACGGGCTCCTACGAGCAGTACTTC. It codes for CASSPRTGSYEQYF.

DNA of the CDR3: TGTGCCAGCAGTGCCGGGACGGAATACACTGAAGCTTTCTTT. Its translation is CASSAGTEYTEAFF. The rearrangement links TRBV28 to TRBJ1-1; D possibly corresponds to TRBD1 (5 bases). The CDR3 contains 14 residues. V lost 5 bases to trimming and J lost 3 bases, with 13 bases between them. Germline V gene data show CDR1 as MDHEN and CDR2 as SYDVKM.

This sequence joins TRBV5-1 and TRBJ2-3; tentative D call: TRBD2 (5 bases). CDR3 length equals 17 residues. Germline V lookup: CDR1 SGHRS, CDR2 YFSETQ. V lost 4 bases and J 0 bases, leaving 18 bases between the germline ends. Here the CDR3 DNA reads TGCGCCAGCAGCCAGACCGGAGGTACCGCGAGCACAGATACGCAGTATTTT. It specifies CASSQTGGTASTDTQYF.

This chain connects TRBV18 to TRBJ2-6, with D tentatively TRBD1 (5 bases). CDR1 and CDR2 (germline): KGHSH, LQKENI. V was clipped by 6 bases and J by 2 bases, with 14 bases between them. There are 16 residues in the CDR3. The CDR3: CASSPQGATGANVLTF. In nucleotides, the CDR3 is TGTGCCAGCTCTCCTCAAGGGGCAACTGGGGCCAACGTCCTGACTTTC.

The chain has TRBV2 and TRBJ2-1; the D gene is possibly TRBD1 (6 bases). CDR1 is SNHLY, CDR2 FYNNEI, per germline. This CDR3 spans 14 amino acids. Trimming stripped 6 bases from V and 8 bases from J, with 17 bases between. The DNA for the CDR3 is TGTGCCAGCAGGTCCCAGGGGCCGCGGGATGAGCAGTTCTTC. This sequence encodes CASRSQGPRDEQFF.

DNA for the CDR3: TGTGCCAGCAGCTCAACAGGGGGCTTCTCGGAGACCCAGTACTTC. Translating it yields CASSSTGGFSETQYF. The chain is built from TRBV7-9 and TRBJ2-5; 9 positions agree with TRBD1. Germline lookup yields CDR1 SEHNR and CDR2 FQNEAQ (reference sequence). The trim removed 4 bases at V and 5 bases at J, leaving 8 bases unmatched. The CDR3 consists of 15 residues.

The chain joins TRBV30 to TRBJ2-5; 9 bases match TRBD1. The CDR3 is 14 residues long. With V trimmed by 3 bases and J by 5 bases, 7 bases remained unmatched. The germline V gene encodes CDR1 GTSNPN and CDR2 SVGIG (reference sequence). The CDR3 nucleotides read TGTGCCTGGAGGACTACCGGGACAGGGGAGACCCAGTACTTC. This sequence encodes CAWRTTGTGETQYF.

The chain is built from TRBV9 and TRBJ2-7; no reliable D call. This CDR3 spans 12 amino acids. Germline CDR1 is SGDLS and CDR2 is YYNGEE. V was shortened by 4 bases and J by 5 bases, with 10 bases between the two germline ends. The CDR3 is CASSLPSHEQYF. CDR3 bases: TGTGCCAGCAGCCTACCGTCGCACGAGCAGTACTTC.

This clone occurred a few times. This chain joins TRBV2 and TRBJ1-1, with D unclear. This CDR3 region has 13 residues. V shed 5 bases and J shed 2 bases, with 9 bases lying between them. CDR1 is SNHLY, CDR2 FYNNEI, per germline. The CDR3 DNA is TGTGCCAGCAGTCCAGACACAAACACTGAAGCTTTCTTT. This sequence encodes CASSPDTNTEAFF. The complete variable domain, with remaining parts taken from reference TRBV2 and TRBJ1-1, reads EPEVTQTPSHQVTQMGQEVILRCVPISNHLYFYWYRQILGQKVEFLVSFYNNEISEKSEIFDDQFSVERPDGSNFTLKIRSTKLEDSAMYFCASSPDTNTEAFFGQGTRLTVV.

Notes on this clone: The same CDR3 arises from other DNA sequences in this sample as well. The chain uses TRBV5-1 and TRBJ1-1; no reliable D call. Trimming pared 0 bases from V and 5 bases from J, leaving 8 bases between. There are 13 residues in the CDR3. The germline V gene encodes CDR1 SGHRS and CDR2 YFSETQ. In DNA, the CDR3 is TGCGCCAGCAGCTTGGCCGGACGTACTGAAGCTTTCTTT. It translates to CASSLAGRTEAFF.

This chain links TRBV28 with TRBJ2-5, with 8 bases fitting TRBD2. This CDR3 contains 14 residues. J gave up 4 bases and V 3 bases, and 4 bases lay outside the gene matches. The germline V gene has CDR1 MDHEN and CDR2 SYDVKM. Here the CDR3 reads CASSFARGGETQYF. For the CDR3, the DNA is TGTGCCAGCAGTTTCGCTCGGGGGGGAGAGACCCAGTACTTC.